A single T cell receptor (beta chain) is shown here with its context. This clone was seen more than once but under ten times. The antigen this receptor binds is unknown. No much larger clonotype is one base removed from it; base qualities were not supplied. V lost 0 bases and J lost 8 bases; the stretch between them is 4 bases long. The germline V gene provides CDR1 MNHEY and CDR2 SVGAGI. Spanning cysteine to phenylalanine, the CDR3 consists of 12 amino acids. The retained sequence is limited to the CDR3, 36 bases, with the frame set at the first base. The data were obtained in a study of neoadjuvant nivolumab and ipilimumab in lung cancer (dated by TCRdb to 2019 to 2021). Turning to the overall study: In the NEOSTAR trial, nivolumab was administered intravenously at 3 mg/kg on days 1, 15 and 29, and the combination arm also received ipilimumab 1 mg/kg on day 1 only. For each study arm, the primary endpoint of the trial was the rate of major pathologic response (MPR) in the intention-to-treat population. The trial treated 44 patients with operable NSCLC: 23 were randomized to nivolumab monotherapy and some 21 to nivolumab plus ipilimumab. TCR repertoires in pretherapy (baseline) peripheral blood were compared with TCR repertoires in tumors resected at surgery after neoadjuvant immune checkpoint blockade. Seven patients had matched pretherapy and resected tumor pairs analyzed, with four treated with nivolumab and three with nivolumab plus ipilimumab.

Here is what the overall study found, with its caveats: Tumor T-cell richness and clonality rose from pretherapy to surgery in three of three dual-therapy tumors but in only two of four nivolumab-treated tumors. There was no significant correlation between TCR clonality and pathologic tumor regression, and just a single major-pathologic-response sample was available for the clonality-regression analysis. Pretherapy blood TCR richness correlated positively with richness in tumors resected after neoadjuvant therapy (Spearman R ≈ 0.8). A small number of samples was subjected to TCR sequencing. Greater TCR richness and clonality were observed in resected tumors than in tumor-adjacent uninvolved lung, and increases were observed in more dual-therapy-treated tumors.

This specimen's time point label, interpreted: pretherapy, before neoadjuvant immune checkpoint inhibitors. The samples were taken from NEOSTAR, a phase 2 randomized trial in operable NSCLC that tested neoadjuvant nivolumab or nivolumab plus ipilimumab, followed by surgery. Library preparation was by the immunoSEQ multiplex PCR assay. The published analysis was carried out like this. Richness and clonality were used to summarize the repertoires, and clones that significantly expanded or contracted between pre- and post-therapy samples were identified. TCRdb retrieved this table from immuneACCESS and kept in-frame rearrangements only. Not all clones are present; in checked studies, unresolved V genes account for under half, and no reason is known for the remainder. V, J and clone size are those of that table, while D and trimming were read from the DNA. Here the sample has around 30,000 clones; approximately 80% occur a single time. The top ten clonotypes cover around 6.1% of the sample.

This receptor was identified in an adult with non-small cell lung cancer. The chain uses TRBV6-5 and TRBJ2-2; too little of a D gene remains to name it. This specimen was peripheral blood, taken before neoadjuvant nivolumab, alone or with ipilimumab. The sequence in DNA is TGTGCCAGCAGTTACTCGATGGGGGAGCTGTTTTTT. Translated, it gives CASSYSMGELFF.